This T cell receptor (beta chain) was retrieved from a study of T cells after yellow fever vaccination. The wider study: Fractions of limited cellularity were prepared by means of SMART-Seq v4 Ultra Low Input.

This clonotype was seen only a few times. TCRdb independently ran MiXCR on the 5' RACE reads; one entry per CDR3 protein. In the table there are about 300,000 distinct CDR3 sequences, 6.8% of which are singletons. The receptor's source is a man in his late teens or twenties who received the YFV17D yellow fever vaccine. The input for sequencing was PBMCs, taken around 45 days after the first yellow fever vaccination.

Here the CDR3 DNA reads TGCGCCAGCAGCTCCCCGGGACTAGCGGGCCTAACTGAGCAGTTCTTC. This translates into CASSSPGLAGLTEQFF. The chain has TRBV5-1 and TRBJ2-1; 12 bases align to TRBD2. There are 16 residues in the CDR3. The V gene's germline CDR1 is SGHRS and CDR2 YFSETQ. Losses at the gene ends were 3 bases for V and 9 bases for J; bases not matched to a gene: 10.